This T cell receptor (beta chain) was identified during a study of T cell responses to AZD1222 COVID-19 vaccine. Broader study findings: Targeting of unmutated variant regions was reportedly seen in nearly half of spike-specific TCRs. Spike-specific TCR breadth and depth were elevated following two AZD1222 doses. It should be noted that donors were predominantly white British and more often female, and clonal diversity was possibly underestimated. Spike-wide vaccine-associated CD4 TCRs dominated at 160-218 and 743-854.

Profiling relied on immunoSEQ multiplex PCR, and the TCRdb table lists in-frame clones only, not all of them. The data hold 130,000 to 150,000 clones, with approximately 89% observed a single time. For this clone: As yet, its antigen is unknown.

Trimming pared 7 bases from V and 6 bases from J, leaving 18 bases between. The germline CDR1 and CDR2 sequences are SQVTM and ANQGSEA. The CDR3 spans 14 residues. The sequenced sample was peripheral blood, obtained 28 days after the second AZD1222 dose. The receptor was isolated from an adult who received the AZD1222 COVID-19 vaccine. The rearrangement joins TRBV29-1 to TRBJ2-2, with a tentative D call TRBD1 (6 bases). CDR3 region: CSGLRNEGAGELFF. CDR3 nucleotide sequence: TGCAGCGGCCTCCGAAACGAGGGGGCCGGGGAGCTGTTTTTT.